These 24 T cell receptor beta chains were all obtained from the same sample, sequenced in a study of response to subunit inactivated influenza vaccine. Via MiXCR, TCRdb re-called the RT-PCR reads, giving one row per CDR3 protein. The sample contains 650,000 to 800,000 distinct CDR3 sequences, over 11% of which appear only once. The starting material was PBMCs from blood, obtained approximately 15 days before vaccination. The receptor set was obtained from a man aged 50-59 years who received an inactivated influenza vaccine.

The rearrangement links TRBV5-1 to TRBJ2-7, with TRBD1 as a possible D gene (6 bases). The germline CDR1 and CDR2 sequences are SGHRS and YFSETQ. V was trimmed by 2 bases and J by 3 bases, leaving 18 bases between them. CDR3 length: 16 residues. CDR3 residues: CASSLGQRVSNYEQYF. CDR3 DNA: TGCGCCAGCAGCTTAGGACAGAGGGTGTCTAACTACGAGCAGTACTTC.

This chain uses TRBV20-1 with TRBJ2-7, with TRBD2 matching 9 bases. With 5 bases clipped from V and 5 bases from J, the junction kept 10 bases outside the gene matches. The CDR3 totals 14 residues. Germline CDR1 DFQATT, CDR2 SNEGSKA (reference sequence). CDR3 coding DNA: TGCAGTGCTTGGGTTAGCGGGAGAGGTGACGAGCAGTACTTC. Residues: CSAWVSGRGDEQYF.

This chain links TRBV28 with TRBJ1-5; 7 nucleotides agree with TRBD1. Germline-derived CDR1 and CDR2 are MDHEN and SYDVKM. The CDR3 consists of 14 residues. After removal of 5 bases from V and 6 bases from J, the junction contained 7 bases not matched to a gene. The CDR3 region has the DNA TGTGCCAGCAGTCAGGACAGGCAGCGTCAGCCCCAGCATTTT. As protein: CASSQDRQRQPQHF.

This chain uses TRBV12-3 or TRBV12-4 with TRBJ2-5; 9 nucleotides agree with TRBD1. The V segment lost 2 bases and the J segment 6 bases; nucleotides outside the gene matches: 4. This CDR3 has 14 amino acids. CDR3 sequence: CASSLPDRGQTQYF. DNA of the CDR3: TGTGCCAGCAGTTTACCGGACAGGGGACAGACCCAGTACTTC.

This clonotype has a count of ten or more. The rearrangement links TRBV14 to TRBJ2-1; D gene uncertain. The germline V gene encodes CDR1 SGHDN and CDR2 FVKESK. The CDR3 extends over 11 amino acids. V lost 4 bases and J lost 9, with 7 bases in between. The CDR3 DNA reads as TGTGCCAGCAGCCTCTGGGGTGAGCAGTTCTTC. This gives the protein CASSLWGEQFF.

This clonotype was detected only a few times. The gene calls are TRBV7-8 and TRBJ2-7; no clear D gene. There are 13 residues in the CDR3. Between the trimmed V and J ends, which lost 1 base and 3 bases, there was a span of 7 bases. The germline V gene has CDR1 SGHVS and CDR2 FQNEAQ. CDR3 sequence reads: CASSLEHFYEQYF. The CDR3 DNA sequence: TGTGCCAGCAGCTTAGAACATTTCTACGAGCAGTACTTC.

This clonotype came up a few times. This chain uses TRBV19 with TRBJ1-1; the D gene is possibly TRBD1 (5 bases). V lost 6 bases to trimming and J lost 6 bases, with 20 bases between them. Germline V gene lookup returns CDR1 LNHDA and CDR2 SQIVND (reference sequence). The CDR3 is 15 amino acids. CDR3 DNA: TGTGCCAGTAGCAACCCGGGACTTTCGAGGGCTGAAGCTTTCTTT. This encodes CASSNPGLSRAEAFF.

This clonotype came up a few times. The rearrangement uses TRBV27 and TRBJ2-1; possible D gene TRBD1, 5 bases. The V gene lost 5 bases and the J gene lost 9 bases, with 11 bases spanning the gap. The CDR3 extends over 12 amino acids. Germline V gene lookup returns CDR1 MNHEY and CDR2 SMNVEV (reference sequence). The CDR3 protein is CASSTLGLEQFF. The DNA of the CDR3 is TGTGCCAGCAGTACGCTGGGGCTTGAGCAGTTCTTC.

This clonotype showed up many times. The chain is built from TRBV7-8 and TRBJ2-1; D uncertain. Trimming stripped 0 bases from V and 3 bases from J, with 18 bases between. The V gene's germline CDR1 is SGHVS and CDR2 FQNEAQ. The CDR3 sequence is 18 residues long. The CDR3 DNA is TGTGCCAGCAGCTTAGCGCAAGTCTTGGGTGTATACTACAATGAGCAGTTCTTC. Its translation is CASSLAQVLGVYYNEQFF.

This clonotype was detected a few times. The J gene is TRBJ2-3, the V gene TRBV10-3; D possibly matches TRBD1 or TRBD2 (5 bases each). With 2 bases removed from V and 1 base from J, the gap between germline ends came to 13 bases. The germline gives CDR1 ENHRY, CDR2 SYGVKD. The CDR3 length is 16 residues. In nucleotides, the CDR3 is TGTGCCATCAGTGAGCCGAGGGGTTGGGGCACAGATACGCAGTATTTT. Amino acid sequence: CAISEPRGWGTDTQYF.

This clonotype was seen more than once but under ten times. The chain carries TRBV6-2 or TRBV6-3 and TRBJ2-1; D unclear. The germline V gene has CDR1 MNHEY and CDR2 SVGEGT. Trimming removed 10 bases at V and 3 bases at J, with 13 bases between. This CDR3 is 13 amino acids long. DNA of the CDR3: TGTGCCACCAAAAGGGTTAACTACAATGAGCAGTTCTTC. Its protein product is CATKRVNYNEQFF.

This clonotype appeared a few times. The chain couples TRBV15 to TRBJ2-7, with D possibly TRBD1 on 5 matching bases. The CDR3 has 14 amino acids. Per germline, CDR1 LNHNV and CDR2 YYDKDF (reference sequence). V dropped 3 bases and J dropped 3 bases, with 12 bases sitting between them. This CDR3 is CATSSVRQNYEQYF. Written as DNA, the CDR3 is TGTGCCACCAGCAGCGTAAGACAGAACTACGAGCAGTACTTC.

The V call is TRBV7-2, the J call TRBJ1-1; D unresolved. V lost 5 bases, J lost 0 bases, and 19 bases lay in between. CDR1 and CDR2 (germline): SGHTA, FQGNSA. There are 17 residues in the CDR3. CDR3: CASSHRGEEKMNTEAFF. CDR3 in DNA: TGTGCCAGCAGCCACCGTGGGGAAGAAAAGATGAACACTGAAGCTTTCTTT.

V usage is TRBV19 and J usage is TRBJ1-1, with 10 nucleotides matching TRBD1. J was trimmed by 4 bases and V by 6 bases; bases with no gene match: 11. The CDR3 runs to 16 residues. Germline assignment: CDR1 LNHDA and CDR2 SQIVND (reference sequence). The CDR3 reads CASRERQGASPTEAFF. CDR3 sequence (DNA): TGTGCCAGTAGAGAAAGACAGGGGGCTTCGCCCACTGAAGCTTTCTTT. The full variable domain, its missing parts supplied by reference TRBV19 and TRBJ1-1, is DGGITQSPKYLFRKEGQNVTLSCEQNLNHDAMYWYRQDPGQGLRLIYYSQIVNDFQKGDIAEGYSVSREKKESFPLTVTSAQKNPTAFYLCASRERQGASPTEAFFGQGTRLTVV.

The chain employs TRBV7-9 and TRBJ2-7; 7 bases match TRBD1. The V segment lost 4 bases and the J segment 3 bases; nucleotides outside the gene matches: 6. The CDR3 is made up of 14 amino acids. CDR1 is SEHNR and CDR2 is FQNEAQ in the germline V gene (reference sequence). The CDR3 nucleotides read TGTGCCAGCAGCTCACGGGGACAGAGCTACGAGCAGTACTTC. This sequence encodes CASSSRGQSYEQYF.

The chain uses TRBV27 and TRBJ2-2; 11 nucleotides line up with TRBD2. This CDR3 has 16 amino acids. Germline V lookup: CDR1 MNHEY, CDR2 SMNVEV (reference sequence). Losses at the gene ends were 2 bases for V and 4 bases for J; bases not matched to a gene: 3. This chain's CDR3 is CASSLTSGGRTGELFF. The CDR3 DNA follows: TGTGCCAGCAGTTTAACTAGCGGGGGCCGCACCGGGGAGCTGTTTTTT.

At least ten counts were recorded for this clonotype. The V gene is TRBV4-2, the J gene TRBJ2-7; TRBD1 aligns across 8 bases. There are 15 residues in the CDR3. Germline V lookup: CDR1 LGHNA, CDR2 YNFKEQ. The junction had 8 bases not matched to a gene; V was cut back by 0 bases and J by 7 bases. The CDR3 spells CASSQESGQGREQYF. The CDR3, as DNA: TGTGCCAGCAGCCAAGAAAGCGGACAGGGAAGGGAGCAGTACTTC.

This clonotype was picked up a small number of times. J is TRBJ2-1 and V is TRBV12-3 or TRBV12-4, with D perhaps TRBD1 (5 bases). V shed 6 bases and J shed 1 base, with 13 bases lying between them. The CDR3 sequence is 15 residues long. CDR3 sequence reads: CASSAGFGSYNEQFF. DNA of the CDR3: TGTGCCAGCAGCGCAGGGTTCGGGTCCTACAATGAGCAGTTCTTC.

This clonotype was seen many times. This chain joins TRBV19 and TRBJ1-2; D unclear. CDR1 and CDR2 (germline): LNHDA, SQIVND (reference sequence). V was clipped by 5 bases and J by 8 bases, with 21 bases between them. This CDR3 spans 15 amino acids. CDR3 nucleotide sequence: TGTGCCAGTAGTCTGGACCCAATCAACTATGGCGGCTACACCTTC. Translating it yields CASSLDPINYGGYTF.

This clonotype was recorded at least ten times. The chain uses TRBV20-1 and TRBJ2-5; 10 bases line up with TRBD2. The CDR3 runs to 14 residues. V was clipped by 3 bases and J by 10 bases; unmatched bases: 11. Germline CDR1 reads DFQATT; CDR2 reads SNEGSKA (reference sequence). CDR3: CSARIGLAGVVQYF. CDR3 in DNA: TGCAGTGCTAGGATCGGGCTAGCGGGAGTGGTCCAGTACTTC.

The chain is built from TRBV5-6 and TRBJ2-3; 7 positions agree with TRBD2. V dropped 1 base and J dropped 4; count of bases not matched to a gene: 3. This CDR3 region has 14 residues. CDR1 and CDR2 (germline): SGHDT, YYEEEE. Here the CDR3 DNA reads TGTGCCAGCAGCTTGAAAGCGGGACCAGATACGCAGTATTTT. It translates to CASSLKAGPDTQYF.

A few counts support this clonotype. The chain uses TRBV7-2 and TRBJ2-3, with D unclear. Trimming left V 4 bases short and J 4 bases short, with 6 bases between. The CDR3 is 12 amino acids. Germline V CDR1 and CDR2: SGHTA, FQGNSA. For the CDR3, the DNA is TGTGCCAGCAGCTATGGGTCAGATACGCAGTATTTT. It yields the protein CASSYGSDTQYF.

This clonotype showed up many times. This sequence joins TRBV7-9 and TRBJ1-1; 7 nucleotides agree with TRBD1. V gave up 5 bases and J gave up 7 bases; unmatched junction bases: 10. The V gene's germline CDR1 is SEHNR and CDR2 FQNEAQ (reference sequence). The CDR3 runs to 14 residues. The CDR3 loop is CASSVFTGAHEAFF. The CDR3 nucleotides read TGTGCCAGCAGCGTATTTACAGGGGCCCATGAAGCTTTCTTT.

The chain uses TRBV20-1 and TRBJ2-5; the match to TRBD1 covers 7 bases. The CDR3 contains 13 residues. V lost 1 base, J lost 4 bases, and 3 bases stayed unmatched. CDR1 DFQATT and CDR2 SNEGSKA come from the germline V gene (reference sequence). CDR3 region: CSARVKGAETQYF. CDR3 bases: TGCAGTGCTAGAGTTAAGGGGGCAGAGACCCAGTACTTC.